The 6 T cell receptor beta chains below come from one sample, sequenced in a study of Ad26.COV2.S vaccination and SARS-CoV-2 variants. Profiling relied on immunoSEQ multiplex PCR, and the TCRdb table lists in-frame clones only, not all of them. The sample records tens of thousands of clones, approximately 82% being singletons. The sequencing here drew on peripheral blood, taken after recovery from COVID-19. The receptors originated from a human donor who had recovered from COVID-19.

The CDR3 loop reads CASYGANTNEKLFF. CDR3 nucleotides: TGTGCCAGCTATGGGGCGAACACTAATGAAAAACTGTTTTTT. This chain links TRBV28 with TRBJ1-4; weak D call: TRBD1 (5 bases). The germline V and J ends were trimmed by 8 bases and 2 bases, with 12 bases remaining between them. Germline lookup yields CDR1 MDHEN and CDR2 SYDVKM. The CDR3 spans 14 residues.

In its sample, this clone was seen once. The V call is TRBV7-9, the J call TRBJ1-4; D unclear. Germline-derived CDR1 and CDR2 are SEHNR and FQNEAQ (reference sequence). CDR3 length equals 12 residues. With 5 bases removed from V and 11 bases from J, the gap between germline ends came to 12 bases. In DNA, the CDR3 is TGTGCCAGCAGCCACCCCCTTGGTAAACTGTTTTTT. This translates into CASSHPLGKLFF.

This clone was detected only once. The chain combines TRBV4-1 with TRBJ2-1; 9 positions match TRBD2. With V trimmed by 1 base and J by 3 bases, 4 bases remained unmatched. Germline assignment: CDR1 MGHRA and CDR2 YSYEKL. The CDR3 contains 16 residues. The CDR3 sequence is CASSQASGTFYNEQFF. The CDR3, as DNA: TGCGCCAGCAGCCAAGCTAGCGGGACTTTCTACAATGAGCAGTTCTTC.

This chain links TRBV2 with TRBJ2-1; D perhaps matches TRBD1 (6 bases). Trimming took 8 bases from V and 7 from J, leaving 18 bases between them. CDR1 is SNHLY and CDR2 is FYNNEI in the germline V gene. The CDR3 extends over 14 amino acids. The CDR3 protein is CASEPKGVGNEQFF. CDR3 in DNA: TGTGCCAGCGAGCCCAAGGGGGTGGGGAATGAGCAGTTCTTC.

CDR3 bases: TGTGCCAGCAGGGGGATAGATAATTCACCCCTCCACTTT. Protein: CASRGIDNSPLHF. This rearrangement joins TRBV3-1 (or the pseudogene TRBV3-2) to TRBJ1-6; unclear D gene. V was pared by 6 bases and J by 5 bases, with 8 bases between. The CDR3 covers 13 residues. Germline V CDR1 and CDR2: LGHDT, YNNKEL (reference sequence).

The CDR3 is CASSYRQNSYEQYF. The CDR3 nucleotides are TGTGCCAGCAGTTACAGACAGAACTCCTACGAGCAGTACTTC. The rearrangement joins TRBV7-9 to TRBJ2-7; possibly TRBD1 for D (5 bases). The CDR3 covers 14 residues. V lost 6 bases and J lost 0, with 12 bases in between. From germline, CDR1 is SEHNR and CDR2 FQNEAQ (reference sequence). The full variable domain, with the rest looked up from reference TRBV7-9 and TRBJ2-7, is DTGVSQNPRHKITKRGQNVTFRCDPISEHNRLYWYRQTLGQGPEFLTYFQNEAQLEKSRLLSDRFSAERPKGSFSTLEIQRTEQGDSAMYLCASSYRQNSYEQYFGPGTRLTVT.